The present TCR beta chain was sequenced within a study of blood T cell repertoires in COVID-19. For the study at large: Samples taken during acute and convalescent COVID-19 were collected in the United States, Italy and Spain.

Generated by immunoSEQ multiplex PCR, the TCRdb table keeps only in-frame clones and is missing some. The table records approximately 150,000 clones, around four fifths of them present only once. This CDR3 has 15 amino acids. With 4 bases removed from V and 1 base from J, the gap between germline ends came to 14 bases. Germline values: CDR1 SGHDT, CDR2 YYEEEE. Material for sequencing was PBMCs or T cells enriched from blood (not recorded which). The receptor comes from a woman aged 40 to 50 who had recovered from COVID-19. This chain uses TRBV5-6 with TRBJ1-2; D is ambiguous. The CDR3 protein is CASSLETGFNYGYTF. The DNA of the CDR3 is TGTGCCAGCAGCCTGGAGACGGGATTTAACTATGGCTACACCTTC.